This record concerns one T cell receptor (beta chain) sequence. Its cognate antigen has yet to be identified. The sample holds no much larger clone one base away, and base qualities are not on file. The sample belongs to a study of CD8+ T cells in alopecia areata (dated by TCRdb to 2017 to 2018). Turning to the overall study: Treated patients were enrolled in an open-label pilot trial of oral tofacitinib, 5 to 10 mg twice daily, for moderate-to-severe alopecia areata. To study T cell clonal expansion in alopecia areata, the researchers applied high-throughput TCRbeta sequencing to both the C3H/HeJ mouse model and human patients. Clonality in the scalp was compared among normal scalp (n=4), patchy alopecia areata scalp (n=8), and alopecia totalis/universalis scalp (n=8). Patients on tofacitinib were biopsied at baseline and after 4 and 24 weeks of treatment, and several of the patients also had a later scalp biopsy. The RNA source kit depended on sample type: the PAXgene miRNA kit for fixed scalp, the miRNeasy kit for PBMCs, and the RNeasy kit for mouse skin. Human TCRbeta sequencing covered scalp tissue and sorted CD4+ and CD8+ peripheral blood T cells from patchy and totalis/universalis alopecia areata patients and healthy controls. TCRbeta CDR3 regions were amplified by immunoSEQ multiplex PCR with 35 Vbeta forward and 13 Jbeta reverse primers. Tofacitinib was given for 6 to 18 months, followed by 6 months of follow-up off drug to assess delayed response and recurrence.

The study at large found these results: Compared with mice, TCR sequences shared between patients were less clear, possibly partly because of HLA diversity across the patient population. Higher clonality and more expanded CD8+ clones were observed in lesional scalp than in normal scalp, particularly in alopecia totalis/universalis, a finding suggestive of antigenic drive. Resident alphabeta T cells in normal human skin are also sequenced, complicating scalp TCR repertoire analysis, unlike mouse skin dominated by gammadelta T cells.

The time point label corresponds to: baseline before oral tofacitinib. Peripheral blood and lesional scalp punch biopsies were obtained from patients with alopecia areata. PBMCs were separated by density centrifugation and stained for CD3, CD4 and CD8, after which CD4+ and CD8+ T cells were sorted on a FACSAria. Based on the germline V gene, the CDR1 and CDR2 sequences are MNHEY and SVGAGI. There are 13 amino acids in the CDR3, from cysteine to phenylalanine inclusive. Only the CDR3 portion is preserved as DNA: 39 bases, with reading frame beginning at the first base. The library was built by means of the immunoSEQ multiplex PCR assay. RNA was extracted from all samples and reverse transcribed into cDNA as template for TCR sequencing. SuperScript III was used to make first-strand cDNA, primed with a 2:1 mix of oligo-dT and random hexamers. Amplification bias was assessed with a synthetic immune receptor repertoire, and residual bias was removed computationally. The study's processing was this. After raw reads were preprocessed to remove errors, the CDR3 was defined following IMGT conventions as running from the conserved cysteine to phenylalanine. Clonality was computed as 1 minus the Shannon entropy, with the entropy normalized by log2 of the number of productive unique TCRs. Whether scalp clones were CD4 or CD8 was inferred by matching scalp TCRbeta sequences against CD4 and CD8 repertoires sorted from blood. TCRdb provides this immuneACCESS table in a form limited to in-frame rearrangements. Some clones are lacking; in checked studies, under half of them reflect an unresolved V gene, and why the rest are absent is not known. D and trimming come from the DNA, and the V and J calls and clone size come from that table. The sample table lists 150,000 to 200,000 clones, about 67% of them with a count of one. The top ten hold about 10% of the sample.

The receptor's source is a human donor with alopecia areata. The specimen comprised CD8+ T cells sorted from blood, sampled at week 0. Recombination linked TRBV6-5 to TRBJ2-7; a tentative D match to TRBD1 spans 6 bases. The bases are TGTACCTCCGGGACACACGCCTCCTACGAGCAGTACTTC. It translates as CTSGTHASYEQYF.